These 17 T cell receptor beta chains were sequenced from one sample in a study of blood T cell repertoires in COVID-19. Data came from immunoSEQ multiplex PCR; TCRdb stores just in-frame clones and leaves some out. The sample has approximately 170,000 clones, over 65% seen once. The sample was PBMCs or T cells enriched from blood (not recorded which). These receptors were collected from a woman aged 50 to 60 who had recovered from COVID-19.

This clone has only one observation. This sequence joins TRBV27 and TRBJ1-2; TRBD1 matches at 7 bases. V shed 3 bases, J shed 5 bases, and the junction held 9 bases outside the gene matches. The CDR3 is made up of 15 amino acids. From germline, CDR1 is MNHEY and CDR2 SMNVEV (reference sequence). CDR3 in amino acids: CASSFRTGGLYGYTF. The CDR3 DNA is TGTGCCAGCAGTTTCCGGACAGGCGGTTTATATGGCTACACCTTC.

The chain uses TRBV6-2 or TRBV6-3 and TRBJ1-2; no definite D call. This CDR3 has 12 amino acids. CDR1 and CDR2 (germline): MNHEY, SVGEGT. The V and J ends lost 6 bases and 1 base respectively, with 6 bases between them. CDR3 DNA: TGTGCCAGCAGCCGCGGTAACTATGGCTACACCTTC. Encoded protein: CASSRGNYGYTF.

The V call is TRBV7-9, the J call TRBJ1-4; 7 bases are a match to TRBD1. The CDR3 extends over 15 amino acids. Germline values: CDR1 SEHNR, CDR2 FQNEAQ (reference sequence). With 4 bases clipped from V and 4 bases from J, the junction kept 6 bases outside the gene matches. CDR3 amino acids: CASSYGQDFNEKLFF. The CDR3 coding sequence is TGTGCCAGCAGCTATGGACAGGACTTTAATGAAAAACTGTTTTTT.

The chain joins TRBV28 to TRBJ1-5; 7 nucleotides align to TRBD1. Germline V gene data show CDR1 as MDHEN and CDR2 as SYDVKM. The junction had 6 bases not matched to a gene; V was cut back by 6 bases and J by 4 bases. The length of the CDR3 is 14 residues. DNA of the CDR3: TGTGCCAGCAGCCCGAGACAGGGAAATCAGCCCCAGCATTTT. It codes for CASSPRQGNQPQHF.

The rearrangement joins TRBV2 to TRBJ2-3; 7 positions agree with TRBD2. V lost 3 bases and J lost 3; bases outside the gene matches: 9. Looked up from germline, CDR1 is SNHLY and CDR2 is FYNNEI. The CDR3 is 16 residues long. CDR3 amino acids: CASSEFSWTSTDTQYF. The CDR3 nucleotides read TGTGCCAGCAGTGAGTTTAGTTGGACTAGTACAGATACGCAGTATTTT.

The chain couples TRBV21-1 to TRBJ1-5; TRBD1, the D gene given by the table, was not confirmed from the DNA. TRBV21-1 is termed a pseudogene. CDR3 length: 16 amino acids. CDR3 DNA: TGTGCCAGCAGCACTATCGACAGGGAAGGGCATCAGCCCCAGCATTTT. Protein: CASSTIDREGHQPQHF.

The CDR3 sequence: CASSPLAGATQYF. In DNA form, the CDR3 reads TGTGCCAGCAGCCCTTTGGCGGGGGCTACGCAGTATTTT. The chain has TRBV14 and TRBJ2-3; tentatively, D is TRBD2 (7 bases). This CDR3 is built from 13 residues. V was cut by 4 bases and J by 8 bases, with 13 bases left in between. The germline V gene has CDR1 SGHDN and CDR2 FVKESK.

CDR3: CASSSPVLAGVINEQFF. DNA of the CDR3: TGTGCCAGCAGCTCCCCCGTATTAGCGGGAGTGATTAATGAGCAGTTCTTC. The rearrangement links TRBV11-2 to TRBJ2-1; 9 bases are a match to TRBD2. V dropped 4 bases and J dropped 7; count of bases not matched to a gene: 14. The germline V gene has CDR1 SGHAT and CDR2 FQNNGV. This CDR3 has 17 amino acids.

The chain has TRBV27 and TRBJ2-7; D is uncertain. V was cut by 5 bases and J by 6 bases, with 14 bases left in between. CDR1 and CDR2 from the germline V gene are MNHEY and SMNVEV (reference sequence). The CDR3 totals 13 residues. The CDR3 spells CASSPSPLGEQYV. The CDR3, as DNA: TGTGCCAGCAGTCCCTCTCCCCTAGGCGAGCAGTACGTC.

V usage is TRBV7-9 and J usage is TRBJ2-2; perhaps TRBD1 as D (5 bases). The germline CDR1 and CDR2 sequences are SEHNR and FQNEAQ (reference sequence). The V gene lost 5 bases and the J gene lost 6 bases, with 13 bases spanning the gap. CDR3 length: 14 amino acids. CDR3 residues: CASSLISGSGELFF. CDR3 nucleotide sequence: TGTGCCAGCAGCCTTATATCAGGGTCCGGGGAGCTGTTTTTT.

There are many counts of this clone. This chain links TRBV27 with TRBJ1-6, with 7 bases fitting TRBD1. Germline V gene lookup returns CDR1 MNHEY and CDR2 SMNVEV (reference sequence). The length of the CDR3 is 15 residues. V gave up 0 bases and J gave up 13 bases; unmatched junction bases: 9. The CDR3 loop reads CASSLSTGWKSPLHF. CDR3 coding DNA: TGTGCCAGCAGTTTATCGACAGGGTGGAAATCGCCCCTCCACTTT.

V and J are TRBV19 and TRBJ1-2, with TRBD1 matching 7 bases. Germline loops: CDR1 LNHDA, CDR2 SQIVND (reference sequence). The V segment lost 6 bases and the J segment 5 bases; nucleotides outside the gene matches: 6. This CDR3 region has 13 residues. DNA for the CDR3: TGTGCCAGTAGCGACAGGGCTAGGTATGGCTACACCTTC. Encoded protein: CASSDRARYGYTF.

The V gene is TRBV2, the J gene TRBJ1-1; 7 bases are a match to TRBD1. Germline loops: CDR1 SNHLY, CDR2 FYNNEI. J was trimmed by 11 bases and V by 4 bases; bases with no gene match: 4. The CDR3 is 11 amino acids. The CDR3 region is CASSGDREAFF. CDR3 DNA: TGTGCCAGCAGTGGAGACAGGGAGGCTTTCTTT.

J is TRBJ2-1 and V is TRBV7-9, with 10 nucleotides matching TRBD2. Germline V gives CDR1 SEHNR, CDR2 FQNEAQ (reference sequence). The V gene end was trimmed by 4 bases and the J gene end by 4 bases; junction bases not matched to a gene: 7. The CDR3 is 16 residues long. The CDR3 coding sequence is TGTGCCAGCAGCTATCTAGCGGGAGTTTCTTACAATGAGCAGTTCTTC. Translation: CASSYLAGVSYNEQFF.

The V and J genes are TRBV24-1 and TRBJ1-6; D may be TRBD1 (5 bases). Germline CDR1 and CDR2: KGHDR and SFDVKD. Between the trimmed V and J ends, which lost 0 bases and 4 bases, there was a span of 9 bases. The CDR3 extends over 16 amino acids. The CDR3 loop is CATSDLRTSYNSPLHF. In nucleotides, the CDR3 is TGTGCCACCAGTGATTTGAGGACAAGTTATAATTCACCCCTCCACTTT.

This clone was recorded once. The chain uses TRBV7-9 and TRBJ1-5, with 7 bases identical to TRBD1. The CDR3 consists of 14 residues. V lost 5 bases to trimming and J lost 6 bases; unmatched junction nucleotides: 7. Germline CDR1 and CDR2: SEHNR and FQNEAQ (reference sequence). The CDR3 protein is CASSPTGLGQPQHF. CDR3 DNA sequence: TGTGCCAGCAGCCCGACAGGGTTGGGTCAGCCCCAGCATTTT.

The rearrangement links TRBV11-2 to TRBJ1-4; no definite D call. The length of the CDR3 is 12 residues. Between the trimmed V and J ends, which lost 3 bases and 8 bases, there was a span of 7 bases. Per the germline V gene, CDR1 is SGHAT and CDR2 is FQNNGV. The CDR3 loop is CASSFVGEKLFF. CDR3 nucleotide sequence: TGTGCCAGCAGCTTCGTGGGCGAAAAACTGTTTTTT.